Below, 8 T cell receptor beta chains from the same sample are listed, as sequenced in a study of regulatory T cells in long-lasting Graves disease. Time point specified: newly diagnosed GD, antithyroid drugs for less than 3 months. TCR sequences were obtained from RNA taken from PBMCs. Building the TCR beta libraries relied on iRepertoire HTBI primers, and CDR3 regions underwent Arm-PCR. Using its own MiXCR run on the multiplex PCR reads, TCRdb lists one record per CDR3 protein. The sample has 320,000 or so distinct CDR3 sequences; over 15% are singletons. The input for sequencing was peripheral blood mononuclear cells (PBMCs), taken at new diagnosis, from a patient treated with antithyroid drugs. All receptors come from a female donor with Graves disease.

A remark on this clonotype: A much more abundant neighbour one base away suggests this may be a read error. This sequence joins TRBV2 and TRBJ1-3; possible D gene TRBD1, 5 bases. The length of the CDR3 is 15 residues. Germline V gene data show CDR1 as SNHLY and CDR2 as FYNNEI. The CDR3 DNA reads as TGTGCCAGCCGCGAGGGACGAAACTCTGGAAACACCATACATTTT. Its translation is CASREGRNSGNTIHF.

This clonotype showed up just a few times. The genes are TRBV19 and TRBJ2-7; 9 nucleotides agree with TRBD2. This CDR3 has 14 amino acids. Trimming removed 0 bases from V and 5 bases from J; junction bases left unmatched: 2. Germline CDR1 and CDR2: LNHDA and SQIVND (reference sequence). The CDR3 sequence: CASSIDLAGNEQYF. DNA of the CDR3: TGTGCCAGTAGTATAGATCTAGCGGGAAACGAGCAGTACTTC.

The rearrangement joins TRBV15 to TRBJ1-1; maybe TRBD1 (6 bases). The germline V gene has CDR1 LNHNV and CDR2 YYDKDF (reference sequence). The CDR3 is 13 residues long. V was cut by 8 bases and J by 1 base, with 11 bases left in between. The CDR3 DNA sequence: TGTGCCACCTCGGACAGTGAGAACACTGAAGCTTTCTTT. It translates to CATSDSENTEAFF.

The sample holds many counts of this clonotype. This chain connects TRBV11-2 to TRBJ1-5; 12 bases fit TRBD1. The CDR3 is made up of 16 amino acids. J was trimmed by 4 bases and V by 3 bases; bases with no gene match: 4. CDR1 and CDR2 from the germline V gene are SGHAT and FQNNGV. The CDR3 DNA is TGTGCCAGCAGCTTCGGGACAGGGGGCTTGAATCAGCCCCAGCATTTT. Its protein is CASSFGTGGLNQPQHF.

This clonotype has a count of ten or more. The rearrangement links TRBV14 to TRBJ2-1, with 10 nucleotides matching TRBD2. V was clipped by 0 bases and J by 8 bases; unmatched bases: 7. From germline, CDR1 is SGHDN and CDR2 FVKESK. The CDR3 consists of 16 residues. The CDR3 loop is CASSQDISGRSDEQFF. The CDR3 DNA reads TGTGCCAGCAGCCAAGATATTAGCGGGAGGTCCGATGAGCAGTTCTTC.

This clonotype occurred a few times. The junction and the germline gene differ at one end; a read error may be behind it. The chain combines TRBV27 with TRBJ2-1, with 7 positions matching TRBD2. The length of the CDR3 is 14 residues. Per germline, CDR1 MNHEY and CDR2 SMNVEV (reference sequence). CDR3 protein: CASMGGRTVNEQLF. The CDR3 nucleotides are TGTGCCAGCATGGGCGGGAGAACGGTCAATGAGCAGTTATTC.

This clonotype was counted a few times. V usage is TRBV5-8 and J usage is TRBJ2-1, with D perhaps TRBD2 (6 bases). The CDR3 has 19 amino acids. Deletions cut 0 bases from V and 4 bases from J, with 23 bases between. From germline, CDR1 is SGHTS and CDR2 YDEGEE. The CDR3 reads CASSLAARPSDPTYNEQFF. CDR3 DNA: TGTGCCAGCAGCTTGGCGGCCCGCCCTAGCGACCCGACTTACAATGAGCAGTTCTTC. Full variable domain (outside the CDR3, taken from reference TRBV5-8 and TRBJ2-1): EAGVTQSPTHLIKTRGQQATLRCSPISGHTSVYWYQQALGLGLQFLLWYDEGEERNRGNFPPRFSGRQFPNYSSELNVNALELEDSALYLCASSLAARPSDPTYNEQFFGPGTRLTVL.

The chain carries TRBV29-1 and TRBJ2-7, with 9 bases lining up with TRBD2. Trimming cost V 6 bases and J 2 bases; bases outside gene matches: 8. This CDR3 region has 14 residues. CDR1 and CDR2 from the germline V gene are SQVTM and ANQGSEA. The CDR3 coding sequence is TGCAGCGTCCTAGCGGGAAAAGACCCCTACGAGCAGTACTTC. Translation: CSVLAGKDPYEQYF.